This T cell receptor beta chain is drawn from a study of blood T cell repertoires in COVID-19. Overall study context: The United States, Italy and Spain were the sources of the acute and convalescent COVID-19 samples. From T cells, B-cell-depleted T cells, or PBMCs came the material, which was cDNA or gDNA.

Trimming pared 4 bases from V and 2 bases from J, leaving 16 bases between. The CDR3 has 15 residues. Germline-derived CDR1 and CDR2 are SGHRS and YFSETQ. Authors' data handling: Scientists estimated how many nucleated cells there were by amplifying reference gene primers. Assay used: immunoSEQ multiplex PCR; TCRdb lists only in-frame clones, some missing. The DNA gave D and trimming, while V, J and clone size come from that table. The sample has about 260,000 clones, 80% to 90% seen once. This sequence originates from a woman aged 40 to 50 who had recovered from COVID-19. The gene calls are TRBV5-1 and TRBJ2-7; a weak D match, TRBD1 (6 bases). The specimen sequenced was peripheral blood. Here the CDR3 reads CASSSPGHDPYEQYF. CDR3 in DNA: TGCGCCAGCAGCAGCCCGGGACATGATCCCTACGAGCAGTACTTC.